The clone carrying this T cell receptor beta chain was seen only a few times. V lost 2 bases to trimming and J lost 11 bases, with 15 bases between them. Per germline, CDR1 KGHSH and CDR2 LQKENI. The CDR3 contains 13 residues. A single record per CDR3 protein comes from TCRdb applying MiXCR to the RT-PCR reads. The repertoire holds 550,000 to 750,000 distinct CDR3 sequences, with approximately 14% as singletons. This receptor was obtained from a female donor in good health, serving as a healthy control. This chain connects TRBV18 to TRBJ1-1; the D gene is possibly TRBD1 (6 bases). Material: memory CD4+ T cells from blood. As DNA, the CDR3 is TGTGCCAGCTCACCAGCAGGGGTCGAGGCGGCTTTCTTT. Protein: CASSPAGVEAAFF.